The rows below give T cell receptor beta chains drawn from one sample of a study of siplizumab effects on memory and regulatory T cells. The table came from immunoSEQ multiplex PCR; TCRdb's copy has only in-frame clones and leaves some out. The profile covers some 110,000 clones, with 90% to 95% appearing a single time and approximately 0.32% taken by the ten largest. Sequences were obtained from CD4+ T cells sorted from blood. The receptor set was obtained from a human donor in good health. Both conserved end residues are part of each CDR3. The D gene is left open where the match is weak. Only some rows state a clone size, as once, few, many or a class for expanded clones.

D | J | size | V | CDR3 | DNA
. | TRBJ1-1 | . | TRBV4-1 | CASSQELVLNTEAFF | TGCGCCAGCAGCCAAGAACTGGTTTTGAACACTGAAGCTTTCTTT
. | TRBJ2-4 | . | TRBV4-1 | CASSQDRQNIQYF | TGCGCCAGCAGCCAAGATCGACAAAACATTCAGTACTTC
. | TRBJ1-2 | . | TRBV6-6 | CASLDGANYGYTF | TGTGCCAGCCTGGACGGAGCTAACTATGGCTACACCTTC
TRBD1 | TRBJ1-2 | . | TRBV19 | CASSRQGNYGYTF | TGTGCCAGTAGTAGACAGGGGAACTATGGCTACACCTTC
. | TRBJ2-3 | . | TRBV18 | CASSPTGTPTLTDTQYF | TGTGCCAGCTCACCAACCGGGACTCCAACTCTCACAGATACGCAGTATTTT
. | TRBJ2-7 | . | TRBV11-2 | CASSSLKIKQGWEQYF | TGTGCCAGCAGCTCCCTTAAAATCAAACAGGGCTGGGAGCAGTACTTC
. | TRBJ2-1 | . | TRBV4-1 | CASSQAFGFSNEQFF | TGCGCCAGCAGCCAAGCCTTCGGATTTAGCAATGAGCAGTTCTTC
. | TRBJ2-1 | . | TRBV7-8 | CASSRGPTAGNEQFF | TGTGCCAGCAGTCGGGGGCCTACCGCCGGCAATGAGCAGTTCTTC
TRBD2 | TRBJ2-1 | . | TRBV4-2 | CASSRTSGGASEQFF | TGTGCCAGCAGCCGAACTAGCGGGGGGGCAAGTGAGCAGTTCTTC
TRBD1 | TRBJ2-5 | . | TRBV2 | CASRSDRGWETQYF | TGTGCCAGCAGATCGGACAGGGGCTGGGAGACCCAGTACTTC
TRBD2 | TRBJ2-4 | once | TRBV7-2 | CASSPIAGKNIQYF | TGTGCCAGCAGCCCAATAGCGGGGAAAAACATTCAGTACTTC